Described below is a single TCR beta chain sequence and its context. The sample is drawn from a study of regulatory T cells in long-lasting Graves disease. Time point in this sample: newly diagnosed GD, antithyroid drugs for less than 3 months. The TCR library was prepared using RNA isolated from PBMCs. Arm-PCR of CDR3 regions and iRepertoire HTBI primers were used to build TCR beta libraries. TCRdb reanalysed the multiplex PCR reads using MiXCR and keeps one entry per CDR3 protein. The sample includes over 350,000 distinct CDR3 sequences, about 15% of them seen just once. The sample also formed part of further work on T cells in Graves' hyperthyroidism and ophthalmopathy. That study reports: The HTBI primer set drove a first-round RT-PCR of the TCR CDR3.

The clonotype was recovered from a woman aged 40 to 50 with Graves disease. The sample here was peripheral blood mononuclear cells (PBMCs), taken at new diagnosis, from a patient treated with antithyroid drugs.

The CDR3, as DNA: TGTGCCAGCAGTCCTGGACTAGCGGCGGGCGGGTATGAGCAGTTCTTC. Protein sequence: CASSPGLAAGGYEQFF. V gene TRBV6-1 combines with J gene TRBJ2-1; 10 bases fit TRBD2. Germline CDR1 is MNHNS and CDR2 is SASEGT. The CDR3 has 16 residues. V was clipped by 5 bases and J by 8 bases; unmatched bases: 12.